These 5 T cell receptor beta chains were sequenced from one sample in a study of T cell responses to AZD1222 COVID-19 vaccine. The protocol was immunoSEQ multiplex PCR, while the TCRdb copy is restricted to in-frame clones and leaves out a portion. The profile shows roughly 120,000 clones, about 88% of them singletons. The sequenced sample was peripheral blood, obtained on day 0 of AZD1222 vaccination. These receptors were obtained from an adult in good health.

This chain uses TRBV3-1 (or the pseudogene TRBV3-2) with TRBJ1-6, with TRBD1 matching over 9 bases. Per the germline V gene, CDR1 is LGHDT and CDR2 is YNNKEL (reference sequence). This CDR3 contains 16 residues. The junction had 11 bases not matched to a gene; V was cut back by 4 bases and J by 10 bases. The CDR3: CASSLRDRVWGSPLHF. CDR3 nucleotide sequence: TGTGCCAGCAGCCTCCGGGACAGGGTTTGGGGATCACCCCTCCACTTT.

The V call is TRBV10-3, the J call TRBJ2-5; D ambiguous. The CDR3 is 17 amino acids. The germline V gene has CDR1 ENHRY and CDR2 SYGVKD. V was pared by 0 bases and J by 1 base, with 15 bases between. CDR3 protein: CAISESKVSTSQETQYF. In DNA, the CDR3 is TGTGCCATCAGTGAGTCGAAGGTTTCCACTTCCCAAGAGACCCAGTACTTC.

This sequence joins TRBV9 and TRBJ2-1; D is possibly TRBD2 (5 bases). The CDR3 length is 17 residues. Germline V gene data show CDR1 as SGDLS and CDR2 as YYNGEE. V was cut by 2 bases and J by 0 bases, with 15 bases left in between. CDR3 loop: CASSVESGSSSYNEQFF. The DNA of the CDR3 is TGTGCCAGCAGCGTGGAGTCGGGGTCGAGCTCCTACAATGAGCAGTTCTTC.

The CDR3 nucleotides read TGCGCCAGCAGCCCTCCGGTGGACAGGGGGAATGAAAAACTGTTTTTT. As protein: CASSPPVDRGNEKLFF. The V call is TRBV5-1, the J call TRBJ1-4; 10 nucleotides align to TRBD1. Germline V lookup: CDR1 SGHRS, CDR2 YFSETQ. The CDR3 runs 16 residues. After removal of 4 bases from V and 5 bases from J, the junction contained 8 bases not matched to a gene.

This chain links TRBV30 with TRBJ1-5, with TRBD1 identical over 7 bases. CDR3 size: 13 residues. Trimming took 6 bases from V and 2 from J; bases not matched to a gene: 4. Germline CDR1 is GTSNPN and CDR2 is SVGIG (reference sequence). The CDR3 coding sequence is TGTGCCTGCTGCGGACAGGGCAATCAGCCCCAGCATTTT. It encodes CACCGQGNQPQHF.